The clone carrying this T cell receptor beta chain was found many times. Patients between 18 and 65 years old had hyperthyroidism, newly diagnosed and lasting under 2 months. The source of the PBMCs was approximately 10 ml of fresh peripheral blood. The sample belongs to a study of T cells in Graves' hyperthyroidism and ophthalmopathy. Across the whole study: Peripheral blood was acquired at first diagnosis, ahead of any therapy whatsoever.

TCR beta CDR3 region amplification was performed from RNA transcripts. RT-PCR in the first round (using the HTBI primer set) targeted the TCR CDR3. In TCRdb, the multiplex PCR reads were re-called with MiXCR into one record per CDR3 protein. The sample holds about 360,000 distinct CDR3 sequences, 13% seen once. This CDR3 spans 14 amino acids. The V end lost 4 bases, the J end lost 0 bases, and 10 bases lay between the germline ends. Germline CDR1 LGHNA, CDR2 YSLEER. The sequence came from a woman between 18 and 29 years old with Graves' hyperthyroidism. The material sequenced was blood. This chain uses TRBV4-3 with TRBJ2-7, with D uncertain. The CDR3 coding sequence is TGCGCCAGCAGCCGACATCTTAGCTCCTACGAGCAGTACTTC. Its translation is CASSRHLSSYEQYF.